This TCR beta chain emerged from a study of blood T cells in healthy people across ages. For the study at large: The capture of about one barcoded beta molecule per two T cells was achieved by template switching.

The CDR3 sequence is 14 residues long. V was clipped by 4 bases and J by 0 bases; unmatched bases: 3. Germline lookup yields CDR1 DFQATT and CDR2 SNEGSKA (reference sequence). With a J-beta primer mix and a sample-barcoded 5' primer, a second PCR ran roughly 6 to 11 cycles. The template-switch adaptor, which had 12 random nucleotides, put a tag on each cDNA molecule. A minimum of 2.5 million CDR3-containing paired-end reads was obtained for each sample. TCRdb re-derived calls from the 5' RACE reads in MiXCR, one entry per CDR3 protein. This table has some 1.1 million distinct CDR3 sequences, under 40% appearing once. Comments on this clonotype: The antigen remains unidentified.

Findings and limits, study-wide: With age, beta diversity per million T cells declined roughly linearly, significantly by 40 to 50.

The sequence was collected from a man younger than 30 in good health. The sample consisted of blood. The chain uses TRBV20-1 and TRBJ1-5; 7 nucleotides agree with TRBD1. The CDR3 region is CSATGTVSNQPQHF. In nucleotides, the CDR3 is TGCAGTGCTACCGGGACAGTTAGCAATCAGCCCCAGCATTTT.